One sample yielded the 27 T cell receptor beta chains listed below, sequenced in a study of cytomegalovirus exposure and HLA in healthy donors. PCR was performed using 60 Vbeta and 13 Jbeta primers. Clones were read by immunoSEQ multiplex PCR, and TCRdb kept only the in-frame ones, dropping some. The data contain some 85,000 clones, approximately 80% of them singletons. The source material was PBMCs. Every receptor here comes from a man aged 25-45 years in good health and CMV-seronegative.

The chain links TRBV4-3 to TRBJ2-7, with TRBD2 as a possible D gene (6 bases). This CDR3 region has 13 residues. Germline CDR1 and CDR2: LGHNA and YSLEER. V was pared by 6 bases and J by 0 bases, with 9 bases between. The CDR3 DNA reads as TGCGCCAGCAGTCGGGGGACCTCCTACGAGCAGTACTTC. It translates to CASSRGTSYEQYF.

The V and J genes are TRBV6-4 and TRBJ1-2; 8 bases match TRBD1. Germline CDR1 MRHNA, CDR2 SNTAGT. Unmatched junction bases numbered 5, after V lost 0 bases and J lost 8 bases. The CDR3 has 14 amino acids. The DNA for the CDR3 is TGTGCCAGCAGTGACTCGGACAGGGCGGGGGGCTACACCTTC. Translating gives CASSDSDRAGGYTF.

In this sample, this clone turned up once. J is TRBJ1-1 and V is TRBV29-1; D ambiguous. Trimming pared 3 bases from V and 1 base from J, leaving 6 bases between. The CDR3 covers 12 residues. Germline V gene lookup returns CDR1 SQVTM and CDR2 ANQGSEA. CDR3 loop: CSVDSGNTEAFF. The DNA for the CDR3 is TGCAGCGTTGATTCCGGGAACACTGAAGCTTTCTTT.

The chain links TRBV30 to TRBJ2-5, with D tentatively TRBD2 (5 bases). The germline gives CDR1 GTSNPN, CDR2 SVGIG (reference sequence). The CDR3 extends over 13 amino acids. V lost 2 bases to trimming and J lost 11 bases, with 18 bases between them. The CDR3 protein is CAWSFQAVGEQYF. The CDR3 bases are TGTGCCTGGAGTTTCCAAGCTGTCGGGGAGCAGTACTTC.

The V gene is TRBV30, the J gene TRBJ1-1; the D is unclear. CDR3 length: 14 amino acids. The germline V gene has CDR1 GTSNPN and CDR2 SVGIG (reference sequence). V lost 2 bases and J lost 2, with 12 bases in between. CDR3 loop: CAWSLGIENTEAFF. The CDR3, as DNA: TGTGCCTGGAGTCTAGGAATTGAAAACACTGAAGCTTTCTTT. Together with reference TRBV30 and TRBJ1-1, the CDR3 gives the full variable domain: SQTIHQWPATLVQPVGSPLSLECTVEGTSNPNLYWYRQAAGRGLQLLFYSVGIGQISSEVPQNLSASRPQDRQFILSSKKLLLSDSGFYLCAWSLGIENTEAFFGQGTRLTVV.

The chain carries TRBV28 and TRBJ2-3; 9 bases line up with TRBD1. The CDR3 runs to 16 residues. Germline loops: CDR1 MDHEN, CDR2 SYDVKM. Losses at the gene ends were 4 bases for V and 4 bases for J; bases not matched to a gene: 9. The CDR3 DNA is TGTGCCAGCAGTTCCGCGGGACAGGGTAGTCCAGATACGCAGTATTTT. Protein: CASSSAGQGSPDTQYF.

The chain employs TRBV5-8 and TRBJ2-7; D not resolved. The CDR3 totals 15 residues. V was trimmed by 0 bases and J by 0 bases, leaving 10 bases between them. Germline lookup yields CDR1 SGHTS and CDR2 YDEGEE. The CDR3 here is CASSLESETSYEQYF. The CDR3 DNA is TGTGCCAGCAGCTTGGAATCGGAGACCTCCTACGAGCAGTACTTC.

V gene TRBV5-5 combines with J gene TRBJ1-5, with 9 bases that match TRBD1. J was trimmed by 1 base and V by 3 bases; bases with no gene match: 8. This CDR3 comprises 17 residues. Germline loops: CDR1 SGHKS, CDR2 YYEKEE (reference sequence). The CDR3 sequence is CASSSRPGTGSNQPQHF. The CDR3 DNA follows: TGTGCCAGCAGCTCACGTCCCGGGACAGGGAGCAATCAGCCCCAGCATTTT.

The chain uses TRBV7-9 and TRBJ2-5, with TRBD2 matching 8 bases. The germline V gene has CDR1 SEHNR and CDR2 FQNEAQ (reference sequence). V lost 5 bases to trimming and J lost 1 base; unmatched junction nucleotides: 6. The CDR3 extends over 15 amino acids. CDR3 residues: CASSQGAGGQETQYF. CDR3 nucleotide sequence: TGTGCCAGCAGCCAAGGGGCGGGGGGCCAAGAGACCCAGTACTTC.

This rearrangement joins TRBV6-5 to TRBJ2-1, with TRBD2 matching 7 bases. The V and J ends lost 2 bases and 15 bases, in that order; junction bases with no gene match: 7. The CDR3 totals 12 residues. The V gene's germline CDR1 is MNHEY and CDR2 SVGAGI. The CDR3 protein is CASSYPGGGWFF. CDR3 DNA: TGTGCCAGCAGTTACCCTGGGGGGGGGTGGTTCTTC.

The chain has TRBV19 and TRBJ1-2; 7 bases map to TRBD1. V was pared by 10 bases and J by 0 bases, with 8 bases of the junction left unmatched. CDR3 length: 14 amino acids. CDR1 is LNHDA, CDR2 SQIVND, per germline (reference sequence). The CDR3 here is CATGTAISNYGYTF. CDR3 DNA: TGTGCCACCGGGACAGCAATTTCTAACTATGGCTACACCTTC.

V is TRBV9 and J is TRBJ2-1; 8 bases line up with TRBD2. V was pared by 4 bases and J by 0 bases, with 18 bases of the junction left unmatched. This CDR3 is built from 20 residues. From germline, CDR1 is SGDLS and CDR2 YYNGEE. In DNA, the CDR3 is TGTGCCAGCAGCCCGCCTTTGGCCAGCGGGAGCGGCCTCTCCTACAATGAGCAGTTCTTC. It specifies CASSPPLASGSGLSYNEQFF. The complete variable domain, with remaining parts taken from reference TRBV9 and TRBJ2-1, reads DSGVTQTPKHLITATGQRVTLRCSPRSGDLSVYWYQQSLDQGLQFLIQYYNGEERAKGNILERFSAQQFPDLHSELNLSSLELGDSALYFCASSPPLASGSGLSYNEQFFGPGTRLTVL.

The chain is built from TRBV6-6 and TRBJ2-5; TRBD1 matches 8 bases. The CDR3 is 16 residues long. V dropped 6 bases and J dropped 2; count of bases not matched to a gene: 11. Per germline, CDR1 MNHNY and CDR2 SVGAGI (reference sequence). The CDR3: CASSLRQGSHQETQYF. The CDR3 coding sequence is TGTGCCAGCAGCCTTCGACAGGGGTCACATCAAGAGACCCAGTACTTC.

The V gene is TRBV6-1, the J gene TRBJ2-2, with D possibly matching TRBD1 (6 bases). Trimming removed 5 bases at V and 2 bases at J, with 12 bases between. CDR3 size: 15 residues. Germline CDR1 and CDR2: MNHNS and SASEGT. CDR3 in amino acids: CASSLGTLNTGELFF. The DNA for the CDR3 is TGTGCCAGCAGTCTAGGGACACTTAACACCGGGGAGCTGTTTTTT.

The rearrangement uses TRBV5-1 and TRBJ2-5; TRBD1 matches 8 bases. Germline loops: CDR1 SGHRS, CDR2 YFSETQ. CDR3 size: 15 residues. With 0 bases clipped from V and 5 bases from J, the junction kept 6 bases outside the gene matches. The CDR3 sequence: CASSLEPRGLETQYF. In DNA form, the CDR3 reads TGCGCCAGCAGCTTGGAACCCAGGGGGCTGGAGACCCAGTACTTC.

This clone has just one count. CDR3 in DNA: TGTGCCAGCAGCCGCTTAACAGGAGGGCGACGCCTGAACACTGAAGCTTTCTTT. Protein: CASSRLTGGRRLNTEAFF. The chain has TRBV5-5 and TRBJ1-1; D perhaps matches TRBD1 (5 bases). Trimming removed 4 bases from V and 0 bases from J, with 22 bases in between. The germline CDR1 and CDR2 sequences are SGHKS and YYEKEE (reference sequence). This CDR3 comprises 18 residues. The whole variable domain, remainder taken from reference TRBV5-5 and TRBJ1-1, is DAGVTQSPTHLIKTRGQQVTLRCSPISGHKSVSWYQQVLGQGPQFIFQYYEKEERGRGNFPDRFSARQFPNYSSELNVNALLLGDSALYLCASSRLTGGRRLNTEAFFGQGTRLTVV.

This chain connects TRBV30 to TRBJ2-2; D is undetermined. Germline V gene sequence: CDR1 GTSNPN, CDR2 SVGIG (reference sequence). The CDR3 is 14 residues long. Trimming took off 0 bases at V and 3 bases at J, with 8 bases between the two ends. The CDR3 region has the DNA TGTGCCTGGAGTGTATATAAATACACCGGGGAGCTGTTTTTT. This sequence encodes CAWSVYKYTGELFF.

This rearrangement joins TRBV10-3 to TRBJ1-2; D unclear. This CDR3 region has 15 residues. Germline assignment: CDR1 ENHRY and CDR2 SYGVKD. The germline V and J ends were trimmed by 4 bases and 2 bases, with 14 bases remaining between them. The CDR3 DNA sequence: TGTGCCATCAGTGTCCGGAGCTTCGACAACTATGGCTACACCTTC. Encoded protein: CAISVRSFDNYGYTF.

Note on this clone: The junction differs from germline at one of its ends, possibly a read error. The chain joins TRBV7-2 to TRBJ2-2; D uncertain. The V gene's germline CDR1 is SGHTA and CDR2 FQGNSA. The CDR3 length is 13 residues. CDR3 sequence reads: CASRLELEGELFF. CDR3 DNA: TGTGCCAGCAGATTAGAGCTGGAGGGGGAGCTGTTTTTT.

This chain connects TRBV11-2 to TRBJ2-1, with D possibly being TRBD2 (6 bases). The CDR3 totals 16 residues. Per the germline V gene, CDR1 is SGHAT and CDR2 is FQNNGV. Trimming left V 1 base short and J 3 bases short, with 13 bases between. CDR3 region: CASSLGVSSDYNEQFF. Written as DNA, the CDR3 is TGTGCCAGCAGCTTAGGGGTCTCTAGCGACTACAATGAGCAGTTCTTC. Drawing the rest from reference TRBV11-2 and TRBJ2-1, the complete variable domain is EAGVAQSPRYKIIEKRQSVAFWCNPISGHATLYWYQQILGQGPKLLIQFQNNGVVDDSQLPKDRFSAERLKGVDSTLKIQPAKLEDSAVYLCASSLGVSSDYNEQFFGPGTRLTVL.

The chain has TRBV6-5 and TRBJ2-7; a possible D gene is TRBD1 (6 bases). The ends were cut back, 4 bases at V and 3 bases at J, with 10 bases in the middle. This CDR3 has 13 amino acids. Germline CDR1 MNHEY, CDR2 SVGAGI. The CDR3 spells CASSSYRDYEQYF. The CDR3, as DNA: TGTGCCAGCAGTTCATACAGGGACTACGAGCAGTACTTC.

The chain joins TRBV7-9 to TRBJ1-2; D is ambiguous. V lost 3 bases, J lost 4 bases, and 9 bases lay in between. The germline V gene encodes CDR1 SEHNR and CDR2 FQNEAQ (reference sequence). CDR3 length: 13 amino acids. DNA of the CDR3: TGTGCCAGCAGCTTTCGGGGATTCTATGGCTACACCTTC. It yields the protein CASSFRGFYGYTF.

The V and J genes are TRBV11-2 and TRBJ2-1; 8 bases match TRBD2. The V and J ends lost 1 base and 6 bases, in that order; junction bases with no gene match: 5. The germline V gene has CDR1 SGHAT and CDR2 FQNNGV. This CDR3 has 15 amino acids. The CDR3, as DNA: TGTGCCAGCAGCTTAGTCGGGAGGGAGGCCAATGAGCAGTTCTTC. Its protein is CASSLVGREANEQFF. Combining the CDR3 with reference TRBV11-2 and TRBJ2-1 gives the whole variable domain EAGVAQSPRYKIIEKRQSVAFWCNPISGHATLYWYQQILGQGPKLLIQFQNNGVVDDSQLPKDRFSAERLKGVDSTLKIQPAKLEDSAVYLCASSLVGREANEQFFGPGTRLTVL.

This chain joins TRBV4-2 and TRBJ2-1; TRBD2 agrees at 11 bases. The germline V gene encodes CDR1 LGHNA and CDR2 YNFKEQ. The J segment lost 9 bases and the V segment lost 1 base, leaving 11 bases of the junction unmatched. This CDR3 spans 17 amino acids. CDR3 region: CASSQAPLAGGHSEQFF. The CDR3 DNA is TGTGCCAGCAGCCAAGCCCCTTTAGCGGGGGGGCACTCTGAGCAGTTCTTC.

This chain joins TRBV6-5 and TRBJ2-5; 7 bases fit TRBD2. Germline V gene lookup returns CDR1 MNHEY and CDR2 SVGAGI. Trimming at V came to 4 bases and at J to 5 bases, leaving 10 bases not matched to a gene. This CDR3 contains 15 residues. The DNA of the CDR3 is TGTGCCAGCAGTTTGGGAGGGCGTATTGGCGAGACCCAGTACTTC. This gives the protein CASSLGGRIGETQYF.

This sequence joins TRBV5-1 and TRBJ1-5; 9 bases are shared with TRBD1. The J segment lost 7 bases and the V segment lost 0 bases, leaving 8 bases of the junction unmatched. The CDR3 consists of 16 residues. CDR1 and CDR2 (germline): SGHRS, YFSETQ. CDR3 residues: CASSLGGQGGGQPQHF. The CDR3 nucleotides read TGCGCCAGCAGCTTGGGGGGACAGGGCGGAGGGCAGCCCCAGCATTTT.

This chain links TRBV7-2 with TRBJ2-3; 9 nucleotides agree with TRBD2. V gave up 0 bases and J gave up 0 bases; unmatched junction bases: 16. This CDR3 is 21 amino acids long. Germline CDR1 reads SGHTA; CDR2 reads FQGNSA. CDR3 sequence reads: CASSLAVPLAGKGASTDTQYF. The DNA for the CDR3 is TGTGCCAGCAGCTTAGCCGTCCCTCTAGCGGGGAAGGGGGCTAGCACAGATACGCAGTATTTT.